Here is one T cell receptor beta chain with its context. No antigen is known for it. This entry belongs to a study of response to subunit inactivated influenza vaccine. TCRdb itself ran the RT-PCR reads through MiXCR, one entry per CDR3 protein. The sample lists about 520,000 distinct CDR3 sequences; roughly 7.9% were seen once. Germline V gives CDR1 LGHNA, CDR2 YNFKEQ. The CDR3 is 16 residues long. The V and J ends lost 2 bases and 4 bases, in that order; junction bases with no gene match: 8. General study findings and limits: The authors suggested that few new T cells are recruited per seasonal influenza vaccination.

The sequences come from PBMCs from blood, collected around 25 months after vaccination. The TCR was taken from a man aged 50-75 years who received an inactivated influenza vaccine. V usage is TRBV4-2 and J usage is TRBJ2-4, with 7 bases aligning to TRBD1. CDR3: CASSQLDRVVKNIQYF. DNA for the CDR3: TGTGCCAGCAGCCAACTCGACAGGGTCGTTAAAAACATTCAGTACTTC.